Listed below are T cell receptor beta chains from one sample, sequenced in a study of blood T cell repertoires in COVID-19. The data were produced by immunoSEQ multiplex PCR, yet TCRdb's version contains in-frame clones alone and is incomplete. The profile shows about 320,000 clones, over 90% of them singletons. The sample taken for sequencing was PBMCs or T cells enriched from blood (not recorded which). These receptors were taken from a woman aged 25 to 39 who had been exposed to COVID-19. The CDR3 runs from the conserved cysteine through the conserved F or W. Fields, in order: D gene, V gene, clone size, J gene, CDR3 DNA, CDR3 protein. A D gene is named only where the DNA matches it firmly. For some rows the clone size is stated as once, few or many, or as a class when expanded; others skip it.

.	TRBV11-2	.	TRBJ1-4	TGTGCCAGCAGCCAGTACCAAGAACTGTTTTTT	CASSQYQELFF
TRBD1	TRBV6-5	.	TRBJ1-3	TGTGCCAGCAGCAGGACAGGACAAGCGGGAAACACCATATATTTT	CASSRTGQAGNTIYF
.	TRBV12-5	.	TRBJ1-2	TGTGCTAGTGGAAAAACAGGGTTGGACTATGGCTACACCTTC	CASGKTGLDYGYTF
.	TRBV29-1	once	TRBJ2-7	TGCAGCGTTGGCGCAGGGTGGAGCTCCTACGAGCAGTACTTC	CSVGAGWSSYEQYF
.	TRBV13	.	TRBJ2-5	TGTGCCAGCAGCTCGCTAGAGTGGGAGACCCAGTACTTC	CASSSLEWETQYF
.	TRBV13	.	TRBJ1-5	TGTGCCAGCAGCTTAGCGGGTTCGGATAGCAATCAGCCCCAGCATTTT	CASSLAGSDSNQPQHF
.	TRBV5-8	.	TRBJ2-1	TGTGCCAGCAGCTTGGGCCCCCAGGGAAGCGATGAGCAGTTCTTC	CASSLGPQGSDEQFF
.	TRBV7-2	.	TRBJ1-5	TGTGCCAGCAGCTTAAGAACAGGGCTGGATCAGCCCCAGCATTTT	CASSLRTGLDQPQHF
TRBD2	TRBV9	.	TRBJ2-7	TGTGCCAGCAGCCGAGGGACTAGCGCATACGAGCAGTACTTC	CASSRGTSAYEQYF
.	TRBV19	.	TRBJ1-3	TGTGCCAGTAGTATAGGATACGGGGTTGGAAACACCATATATTTT	CASSIGYGVGNTIYF
.	TRBV3-1/TRBV3-2	.	TRBJ1-3	TGTGCCAGCAGCCCTTACTCTGGAAACACCATATATTTT	CASSPYSGNTIYF
.	TRBV27	.	TRBJ1-2	TGTGCCAGCAGTTTTACCGGGACCCCGAGCGGGGGCTACACCTTC	CASSFTGTPSGGYTF
.	TRBV5-6	.	TRBJ1-3	TGTGCCAGCAGCCTCGGGGGGGCTGATGGAAACACCATATATTTT	CASSLGGADGNTIYF
.	TRBV12-3/TRBV12-4	.	TRBJ2-7	TGTGCCACTGCGGGACAGAACAACTACGAGCAGTACTTC	CATAGQNNYEQYF
.	TRBV19	.	TRBJ2-3	TGTGCCAGTACGGAGGGCCTTAGCACAGATACGCAGTATTTT	CASTEGLSTDTQYF
.	TRBV5-1	.	TRBJ2-2	TGCGCCAGCAGCTTTTTTTCACAGGACAACACCGGGGAGCTGTTTTTT	CASSFFSQDNTGELFF
TRBD1	TRBV3-1/TRBV3-2	.	TRBJ2-1	TGTGCCAGCAGCCAAGATAGAGGGACAGGGAAGTTCTTC	CASSQDRGTGKFF
TRBD1	TRBV3-1/TRBV3-2	.	TRBJ1-5	TGTGCCAGCAGCCAGGACAGGGATCAGCCCCAGCATTTT	CASSQDRDQPQHF
.	TRBV24-1	.	TRBJ2-3	TGTGCCACCAGTGATTGGAAAAACAGGGATGGTCCTTTCGGCACAGATACGCAGTATTTT	CATSDWKNRDGPFGTDTQYF
TRBD1	TRBV9	.	TRBJ1-2	TGTGCCAGCAGCGTAGGTGACAGGGCCAACTATGGCTACACCTTC	CASSVGDRANYGYTF
.	TRBV25-1	.	TRBJ1-1	TGTGCCAGCAGTGGGTTACAGGGCTCTGAAGCTTTCTTT	CASSGLQGSEAFF
.	TRBV4-2	.	TRBJ1-1	TGTGCCAGCAGCCAAGATATCTACACTGAAGCTTTCTTT	CASSQDIYTEAFF